This T cell receptor (beta chain) was sequenced during a study of shared clonotypes between healthy human individuals. Study-wide results and caveats: The low donor count limited represented genetic and exposure-history diversity. Generation probability values for non-shared clonotypes were lower than those for clonotypes shared by all four donors.

A word on this clone: Antigen specificity is unknown.

V was pared by 3 bases and J by 2 bases, with 6 bases of the junction left unmatched. Germline CDR1 SGHDT, CDR2 YYEEEE. The CDR3 extends over 15 amino acids. This table comes from immunoSEQ multiplex PCR, and its TCRdb copy is limited to in-frame clones, with some not included. In the table there are approximately 2.4 million clones, 90% to 96% of which are singletons. This TCR was recovered from a man aged 18-30 years in good health. Sequencing used naive CD4+ T cells sorted from blood. Stated subset: CD45RA+ positively selected. V is TRBV5-6 and J is TRBJ2-7, with 9 bases matching TRBD1. The CDR3 nucleotides are TGTGCCAGCAGCTGGGGGACAGGGCGCACCTACGAGCAGTACTTC. Its protein product is CASSWGTGRTYEQYF. The full variable domain, in which reference TRBV5-6 and TRBJ2-7 provide the parts outside the CDR3, is DAGVTQSPTHLIKTRGQQVTLRCSPKSGHDTVSWYQQALGQGPQFIFQYYEEEERQRGNFPDRFSGHQFPNYSSELNVNALLLGDSALYLCASSWGTGRTYEQYFGPGTRLTVT.